These T cell receptor beta chains were read from a single sample in a study of PD-1 blockade in classical Hodgkin lymphoma. Sequenced by immunoSEQ multiplex PCR; TCRdb stores in-frame clones only, minus some. The data show 80,000 to 100,000 clones, roughly 76% seen once. Material: peripheral blood mononuclear cells (PBMCs), obtained before the second cycle of nivolumab. These receptor sequences come from a human donor with classical Hodgkin lymphoma. Each CDR3 is given with its conserved first and last residue. Fields, in order: V gene, clone size, D gene, J gene, CDR3 protein, CDR3 DNA. The D gene is left open where the match is weak. The size field is filled for only some rows; it gives once, few, many or a size class.

TRBV11-3	NA	NA	TRBJ2-1	CASSSQGWEDNEQFF	TGTGCCAGCAGCTCCCAGGGTTGGGAGGACAATGAGCAGTTCTTC
TRBV28	NA	TRBD2	TRBJ2-1	CASSSPGLAGGQYNEQFF	TGTGCCAGCAGTTCCCCGGGACTAGCGGGAGGGCAATACAATGAGCAGTTCTTC
TRBV9	NA	NA	TRBJ2-7	CASSLIADTYEQYF	TGTGCCAGCAGCCTCATAGCGGATACCTACGAGCAGTACTTC
TRBV28	once	NA	TRBJ2-7	CASSSAAAYEQYF	TGTGCCAGCAGTTCGGCCGCGGCCTACGAGCAGTACTTC
TRBV2	NA	NA	TRBJ2-5	CASSGGVGETQYF	TGTGCCAGCAGTGGGGGAGTGGGAGAGACCCAGTACTTC
TRBV6-1	few	NA	TRBJ1-1	CAGWDGYTEAFF	TGTGCCGGGTGGGACGGCTACACTGAAGCTTTCTTT
TRBV6-1	NA	NA	TRBJ2-2	CASSVNRAGELFF	TGTGCCAGCAGTGTAAACAGGGCCGGGGAGCTGTTTTTT
TRBV19	NA	NA	TRBJ2-2	CASSIGRLVNGGELFF	TGTGCCAGTAGTATAGGCCGACTAGTAAACGGCGGGGAGCTGTTTTTT
TRBV19	NA	NA	TRBJ2-6	CASNGRLSGANVLTF	TGTGCCAGTAATGGACGACTGTCTGGGGCCAACGTCCTGACTTTC
TRBV9	NA	NA	TRBJ2-7	CASSVGAGDTYEQYF	TGTGCCAGCAGCGTAGGGGCAGGCGATACCTACGAGCAGTACTTC
TRBV28	NA	NA	TRBJ2-2	CASSLQVTPNTGELFF	TGTGCCAGCAGTTTACAGGTCACTCCGAACACCGGGGAGCTGTTTTTT
TRBV5-6	NA	NA	TRBJ1-5	CASSPTAGQPQHF	TGTGCCAGCAGCCCGACGGCGGGTCAGCCCCAGCATTTT
TRBV28	NA	NA	TRBJ1-2	CASSLRGHGNGYTF	TGTGCCAGCAGTTTAAGGGGACATGGGAATGGCTACACCTTC
TRBV6-5	NA	TRBD1	TRBJ2-1	CASSRLGQARDEQFF	TGTGCCAGCAGTAGATTAGGACAGGCCCGGGATGAGCAGTTCTTC
TRBV5-1	NA	TRBD1	TRBJ2-1	CASSPPGQGGPNEQFF	TGCGCCAGCAGCCCTCCGGGACAGGGGGGCCCCAATGAGCAGTTCTTC
TRBV4-1	NA	NA	TRBJ2-7	CASSHPGQGPPSYEQYF	TGCGCCAGCAGCCATCCAGGGCAGGGCCCACCCTCCTACGAGCAGTACTTC
TRBV30	many	NA	TRBJ2-7	CAWSNSYEQYF	TGTGCCTGGAGTAACTCCTACGAGCAGTACTTC
TRBV14	NA	TRBD1	TRBJ2-2	CASSRNRGGELFF	TGTGCCAGCAGCCGGAACAGGGGCGGGGAGCTGTTTTTT
TRBV12-5	NA	TRBD1	TRBJ2-5	CASGPQQGKETQYF	TGTGCTAGTGGTCCCCAACAGGGGAAAGAGACCCAGTACTTC
TRBV30	NA	NA	TRBJ2-6	CAWSVAGIGANVLTF	TGTGCCTGGAGTGTAGCAGGGATCGGGGCCAACGTCCTGACTTTC
TRBV5-4	NA	TRBD1	TRBJ1-1	CASSLGGTATEAFF	TGTGCCAGCAGCTTGGGGGGGACAGCCACTGAAGCTTTCTTT
TRBV27	NA	TRBD1	TRBJ1-1	CASSTVDRPMNTEAFF	TGTGCCAGCAGTACCGTGGACAGGCCGATGAACACTGAAGCTTTCTTT
TRBV6-5	NA	NA	TRBJ2-7	CASSRSGPYEQYF	TGTGCCAGCAGTCGGTCTGGGCCCTACGAGCAGTACTTC
TRBV28	NA	NA	TRBJ1-5	CASSFGFRYNQPQHF	TGTGCCAGCAGTTTCGGGTTCAGGTACAATCAGCCCCAGCATTTT
TRBV5-1	NA	TRBD1	TRBJ2-5	CASSLAGTEEETQYF	TGCGCCAGCAGCTTGGCCGGGACAGAGGAAGAGACCCAGTACTTC
TRBV6-1	NA	NA	TRBJ1-2	CASSQYPLGYTF	TGTGCCAGCTCCCAGTACCCTCTAGGCTACACCTTC
TRBV6-1	once	NA	TRBJ2-1	CASSMEVGFDEQFF	TGTGCCAGCAGTATGGAGGTTGGGTTCGATGAGCAGTTCTTC
TRBV19	NA	NA	TRBJ2-1	CASSPQAQAGNEQFF	TGTGCCAGTAGTCCCCAGGCCCAGGCGGGCAATGAGCAGTTCTTC
TRBV19	NA	NA	TRBJ1-1	CASSIGSGYSTEAFF	TGTGCCAGTAGTATTGGGTCGGGGTACAGCACTGAAGCTTTCTTT
TRBV18	many	TRBD2	TRBJ2-7	CASSPAAGVLSEQYF	TGTGCCAGCTCACCCGCAGCGGGAGTCCTATCCGAGCAGTACTTC
TRBV30	NA	NA	TRBJ2-2	CAWKAGGELFF	TGTGCCTGGAAAGCGGGCGGGGAGCTGTTTTTT
TRBV30	NA	TRBD1	TRBJ1-4	CATASPGGKLFF	TGTGCCACGGCGTCCCCAGGGGGAAAACTGTTTTTT